The 27 T cell receptor beta chains listed next were all sequenced from one sample in a study of CD8 T cells in Susac syndrome. RNA was extracted with the RNeasy kit, and a quantity of roughly 0.5 to 1 ug was reverse transcribed using random hexamers. From the immunoSEQ multiplex PCR reads, TCRdb called clonotypes with MiXCR, one entry per CDR3 protein. Of about 440,000 distinct CDR3 sequences listed, approximately 85% are singletons. Sequenced material: CD8+ T cells from PBMCs. These TCRs come from a human donor with multiple sclerosis.

J is TRBJ2-3 and V is TRBV5-8, with D hard to call. Germline loops: CDR1 SGHTS, CDR2 YDEGEE. Deletions cut 3 bases from V and 2 bases from J, with 19 bases between. The CDR3 is 17 amino acids. The CDR3 DNA follows: TGTGCCAGCAGCTCTGACGACCCGGGCCTGATCACAGATACGCAGTATTTT. Translating it yields CASSSDDPGLITDTQYF.

On this clonotype itself: Mismatch with germline at one junction end may stem from a read error. The V and J genes are TRBV18 and TRBJ2-3; perhaps TRBD2 as D (5 bases). CDR1 and CDR2 (germline): KGHSH, LQKENI. There are 15 residues in the CDR3. CDR3 nucleotide sequence: TGTGCCAGCTCACCACCGGCCGCTAGCACAGATACGCAGTTTTTT. As protein: CASSPPAASTDTQFF.

This chain links TRBV5-6 with TRBJ2-2; perhaps TRBD1 as D (6 bases). Trimming took off 2 bases at V and 1 base at J, with 15 bases between the two ends. Germline values: CDR1 SGHDT, CDR2 YYEEEE. The CDR3 has 17 residues. This CDR3 is CASSFTGQTGNTGELFF. CDR3 DNA: TGTGCCAGCAGCTTTACGGGGCAGACAGGGAACACCGGGGAGCTGTTTTTT.

This clonotype was observed once. The chain links TRBV10-2 to TRBJ2-1; D is perhaps TRBD2 (5 bases). The V gene lost 6 bases and the J gene lost 4 bases, with 22 bases spanning the gap. CDR3 length: 17 residues. Germline CDR1 is WSHSY and CDR2 is SAAADI. The DNA of the CDR3 is TGCGCCAGCAGCGGAGTCCGGGAAGCGGAGCTTTACAATGAGCAGTTCTTC. This translates into CASSGVREAELYNEQFF.

This clonotype turned up a few times. The gene calls are TRBV11-2 and TRBJ1-1; D gene uncertain. The V gene's germline CDR1 is SGHAT and CDR2 FQNNGV. The CDR3 has 12 residues. V lost 5 bases to trimming and J lost 5 bases, with 9 bases between them. The CDR3 coding sequence is TGTGCCAGCAGCCTCGATCCTACTGAAGCTTTCTTT. This translates into CASSLDPTEAFF.

This rearrangement joins TRBV5-6 to TRBJ2-7, with 10 positions matching TRBD1. The germline V gene encodes CDR1 SGHDT and CDR2 YYEEEE. V gave up 0 bases and J gave up 5 bases; unmatched junction bases: 8. The CDR3 sequence is 16 residues long. This CDR3 reads CASSLGMGTGVDEQYF. DNA for the CDR3: TGTGCCAGCAGCTTGGGGATGGGGACAGGGGTAGACGAGCAGTACTTC.

The chain uses TRBV5-1 and TRBJ2-1, with 8 bases matching TRBD2. There are 15 residues in the CDR3. CDR1 and CDR2 (germline): SGHRS, YFSETQ. V was clipped by 0 bases and J by 7 bases; unmatched bases: 6. The chain's CDR3 is CASSLGMGLVNEQFF. In DNA form, the CDR3 reads TGCGCCAGCAGCTTGGGTATGGGACTAGTTAATGAGCAGTTCTTC.

The chain has TRBV10-2 and TRBJ2-1; unclear D gene. Trimming pared 0 bases from V and 8 bases from J, leaving 17 bases between. Germline loops: CDR1 WSHSY, CDR2 SAAADI. The CDR3 spans 16 residues. The CDR3 loop reads CASSESDPRTAYEQFF. The CDR3 DNA follows: TGCGCCAGCAGTGAGTCGGACCCCCGGACCGCTTATGAGCAGTTCTTC.

This chain joins TRBV4-1 and TRBJ1-4; D gene ambiguous. CDR1 MGHRA and CDR2 YSYEKL come from the germline V gene. CDR3 length: 13 residues. Trimming pared 1 base from V and 8 bases from J, leaving 8 bases between. This CDR3 is CASSQGETEKLFF. The CDR3 DNA sequence: TGCGCCAGCAGCCAAGGGGAGACCGAAAAACTGTTTTTT.

The chain joins TRBV6-1 to TRBJ2-1; 7 bases are a match to TRBD1. The CDR3 loop spans 16 amino acids. The germline CDR1 and CDR2 sequences are MNHNS and SASEGT. The ends lost 1 base at V and 1 base at J; junction bases unmatched: 4. CDR3 sequence reads: CASSEDGRGSYNEQFF. CDR3 sequence (DNA): TGTGCCAGCAGTGAAGATGGCAGGGGGTCCTACAATGAGCAGTTCTTC.

The V gene is TRBV20-1, the J gene TRBJ2-1; D may match TRBD1 or TRBD2 (5 bases each). Trimming took 0 bases from V and 7 from J, leaving 19 bases between them. Germline values: CDR1 DFQATT, CDR2 SNEGSKA (reference sequence). The CDR3 is 16 amino acids. The chain's CDR3 is CSARDSGTFIGNEQFF. The DNA of the CDR3 is TGCAGTGCTAGAGATTCTGGGACCTTCATAGGGAATGAGCAGTTCTTC.

Written as DNA, the CDR3 is TGTGCCAGCAGTAGGACCTCCTGGGCTGAGCAGTTCTTC. Translated: CASSRTSWAEQFF. V and J are TRBV11-2 and TRBJ2-1, with unresolved D. The CDR3 covers 13 residues. V lost 6 bases, J lost 9 bases, and 15 bases lay in between. Germline CDR1 reads SGHAT; CDR2 reads FQNNGV.

This chain links TRBV29-1 with TRBJ1-2, with D perhaps TRBD1 (6 bases). CDR3 length equals 15 residues. V lost 4 bases, J lost 8 bases, and 23 bases lay in between. The germline CDR1 and CDR2 sequences are SQVTM and ANQGSEA. The CDR3 DNA follows: TGCAGCGTTGGAGGGACAAGGACGGCCCCGGGGGGCTACACCTTC. Amino acids: CSVGGTRTAPGGYTF.

V usage is TRBV29-1 and J usage is TRBJ1-2; 8 nucleotides agree with TRBD1. This CDR3 comprises 15 residues. The V and J ends lost 6 bases and 3 bases, in that order; junction bases with no gene match: 12. In germline, CDR1 is SQVTM, CDR2 ANQGSEA. CDR3 nucleotide sequence: TGCAGCGTCCTGGCGACCGGACAGGGAGACTATGGCTACACCTTC. This translates into CSVLATGQGDYGYTF.

The rearrangement joins TRBV4-1 to TRBJ1-3; D is perhaps TRBD1 (6 bases). From germline, CDR1 is MGHRA and CDR2 YSYEKL. Trimming took off 4 bases at V and 3 bases at J, with 13 bases between the two ends. The CDR3 contains 15 residues. As DNA, the CDR3 is TGCGCCAGCAGCCCCTATCGGACAGATGGAAACACCATATATTTT. Amino acid sequence: CASSPYRTDGNTIYF.

The chain couples TRBV12-3 or TRBV12-4 to TRBJ2-1, with 7 nucleotides matching TRBD2. The CDR3 contains 15 residues. J was trimmed by 4 bases and V by 3 bases; bases with no gene match: 6. CDR3 in amino acids: CASSFWAGVYNEQFF. The CDR3, as DNA: TGTGCCAGCAGTTTTTGGGCGGGAGTGTACAATGAGCAGTTCTTC.

In nucleotides, the CDR3 is TGCGCCAGCAGCCAAGAACGCAGCGGGGGGGCTTGGGTGTTCTTC. Translated, it gives CASSQERSGGAWVFF. The rearrangement joins TRBV4-1 to TRBJ2-1; 10 positions match TRBD2. The V and J ends lost 0 bases and 15 bases, in that order; junction bases with no gene match: 11. CDR1 and CDR2 from the germline V gene are MGHRA and YSYEKL. This CDR3 has 15 residues.

The table lists this clonotype with a few counts. The chain links TRBV7-9 to TRBJ1-2, with D perhaps matching TRBD1 (5 bases). The CDR3 loop spans 14 amino acids. The germline V and J ends were trimmed by 0 bases and 7 bases, with 12 bases remaining between them. Germline-derived CDR1 and CDR2 are SEHNR and FQNEAQ (reference sequence). The CDR3 bases are TGTGCCAGCAGCTTAGCGGGGCAGGGTTCTGGCTACACCTTC. Its protein is CASSLAGQGSGYTF.

The gene calls are TRBV27 and TRBJ2-3; TRBD1 agrees at 7 bases. The CDR3 extends over 13 amino acids. Germline assignment: CDR1 MNHEY and CDR2 SMNVEV (reference sequence). With V trimmed by 8 bases and J by 3 bases, 5 bases remained unmatched. The CDR3 sequence is CASRRGNTDTQYF. CDR3 DNA: TGTGCCAGCCGCAGGGGGAATACAGATACGCAGTATTTT.

This chain links TRBV6-5 with TRBJ1-2, with D hard to call. This CDR3 spans 16 amino acids. CDR1 is MNHEY, CDR2 SVGAGI, per germline. V gave up 0 bases and J gave up 3 bases, with 14 bases separating them. The CDR3 spells CASSYSDDLSYYGYTF. The DNA for the CDR3 is TGTGCCAGCAGTTACTCGGACGACTTAAGCTACTATGGCTACACCTTC.

This chain uses TRBV19 with TRBJ2-3; 8 bases match TRBD2. Unmatched junction bases numbered 12, after V lost 5 bases and J lost 5 bases. The germline V gene has CDR1 LNHDA and CDR2 SQIVND (reference sequence). The CDR3 consists of 16 residues. The chain's CDR3 is CASSFPGGAGEDTQYF. The CDR3, as DNA: TGTGCCAGTAGTTTCCCCGGGGGGGCCGGAGAAGATACGCAGTATTTT.

The chain carries TRBV9 and TRBJ2-3, with TRBD2 as a possible D gene (5 bases). There are 15 residues in the CDR3. The V end was cut by 0 bases, the J end by 0 bases, with 8 bases between. The germline CDR1 and CDR2 sequences are SGDLS and YYNGEE. The CDR3 region is CASSVESGSTDTQYF. DNA for the CDR3: TGTGCCAGCAGCGTAGAAAGCGGTAGCACAGATACGCAGTATTTT.

The chain joins TRBV7-8 to TRBJ2-7; D may be TRBD1 (5 bases). The CDR3 has 15 amino acids. V was cut by 1 base and J by 2 bases, with 12 bases left in between. Germline CDR1 and CDR2: SGHVS and FQNEAQ. The CDR3 region is CASSLESPRAYEQYF. DNA of the CDR3: TGTGCCAGCAGCTTAGAATCCCCCAGGGCCTACGAGCAGTACTTC.

This chain uses TRBV4-2 with TRBJ2-1, with TRBD2 matching over 7 bases. Trimming cost V 2 bases and J 7 bases; bases outside gene matches: 20. The CDR3 length is 19 residues. Germline CDR1 LGHNA, CDR2 YNFKEQ. The CDR3 loop is CASSQSWDLAEPPKNEQFF. Written as DNA, the CDR3 is TGTGCCAGCAGCCAATCCTGGGACCTAGCGGAACCTCCAAAGAATGAGCAGTTCTTC.

This chain links TRBV12-3 or TRBV12-4 with TRBJ2-1; D possibly matches TRBD1 or TRBD2 (5 bases each). The CDR3 totals 16 residues. The V gene lost 2 bases and the J gene lost 11 bases, with 22 bases spanning the gap. The DNA of the CDR3 is TGTGCCAGCAGTTTATTAGGGGACCCACGAGCGAATCAGCAGTTCTTC. Amino acid sequence: CASSLLGDPRANQQFF.

This chain links TRBV5-1 with TRBJ2-1, with 10 bases matching TRBD2. The CDR3 covers 15 residues. Germline V gene data show CDR1 as SGHRS and CDR2 as YFSETQ. Losses at the gene ends were 2 bases for V and 8 bases for J; bases not matched to a gene: 7. The chain's CDR3 is CASSLAGGRGYEQFF. The CDR3 DNA reads as TGCGCCAGCAGCTTAGCGGGAGGGCGTGGGTATGAGCAGTTCTTC.

The chain is built from TRBV7-9 and TRBJ1-2; 7 bases are shared with TRBD1. V was pared by 2 bases and J by 6 bases, with 12 bases of the junction left unmatched. The CDR3 runs to 16 residues. CDR1 and CDR2 (germline): SEHNR, FQNEAQ (reference sequence). The CDR3 loop reads CASSLRAGGNWNGYTF. CDR3 nucleotide sequence: TGTGCCAGCAGCTTAAGGGCAGGGGGGAATTGGAATGGCTACACCTTC.